The clone carrying this T cell receptor (beta chain) was recorded a few times. Its antigen is as yet unknown. Sequence data for DNA of cultured CD4+ T cells were generated by the Oncomine TCR Beta short-read assay. TCRdb processed the PCR reads anew with MiXCR; each CDR3 protein has one entry. The sample includes roughly 23,000 distinct CDR3 sequences, roughly 45% of them seen just once. Time point defined: late sampling 161 to 241 days after vaccination in a few convalescent patients. The treatment: roughly 11-day PBMC culture with coronavirus spike peptide pools or control peptides (ViraFEST assay). This specimen comes from a study of vaccination and CD4 T cells after COVID-19. Study-level information: Participants were administered two doses of either the BNT162b2 or the mRNA-1273 vaccine. The authors exposed cells to overlapping spike peptides derived from SARS-CoV-2, HCoV-NL63, HCoV-OC43 and HCoV-229E.

The clonotype originates from a human donor who had recovered from COVID-19. The specimen was CD4+ T cells from blood, cultured in vitro, collected about 7 months after SARS-CoV-2 vaccination.

The CDR3 sequence is CANRGSGGNQPQHF. CDR3 in DNA: TGTGCCAACCGGGGGAGCGGGGGCAATCAGCCCCAGCATTTT. The gene calls are TRBV21-1 and TRBJ1-5. TRBV21-1 is termed a pseudogene. The CDR3 runs to 14 residues.